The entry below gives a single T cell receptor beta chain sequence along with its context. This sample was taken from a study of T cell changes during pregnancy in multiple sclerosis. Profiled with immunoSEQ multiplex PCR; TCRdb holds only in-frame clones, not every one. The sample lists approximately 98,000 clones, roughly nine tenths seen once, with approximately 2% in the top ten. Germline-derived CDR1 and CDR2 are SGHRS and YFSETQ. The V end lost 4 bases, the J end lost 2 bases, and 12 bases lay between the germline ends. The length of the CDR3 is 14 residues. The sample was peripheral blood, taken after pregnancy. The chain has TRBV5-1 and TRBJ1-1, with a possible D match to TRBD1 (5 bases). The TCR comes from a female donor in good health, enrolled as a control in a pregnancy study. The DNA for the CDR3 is TGCGCCAGCAGCCCGCGACAGATTAACACTGAAGCTTTCTTT. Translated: CASSPRQINTEAFF.